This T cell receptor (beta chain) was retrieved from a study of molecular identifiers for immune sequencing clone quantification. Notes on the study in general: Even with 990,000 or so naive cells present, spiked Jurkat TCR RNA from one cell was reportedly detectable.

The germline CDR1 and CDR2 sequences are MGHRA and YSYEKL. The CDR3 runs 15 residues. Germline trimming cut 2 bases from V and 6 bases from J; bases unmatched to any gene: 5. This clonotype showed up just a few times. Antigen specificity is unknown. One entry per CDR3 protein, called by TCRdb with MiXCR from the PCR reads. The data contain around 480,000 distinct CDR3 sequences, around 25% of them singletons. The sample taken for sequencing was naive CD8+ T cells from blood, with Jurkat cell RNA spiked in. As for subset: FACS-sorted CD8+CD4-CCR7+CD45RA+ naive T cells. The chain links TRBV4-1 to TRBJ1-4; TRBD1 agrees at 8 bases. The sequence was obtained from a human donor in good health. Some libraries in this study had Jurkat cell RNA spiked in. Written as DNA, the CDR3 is TGCGCCAGCAGCCAAACCGACAGGGGAGATGAAAAACTGTTTTTT. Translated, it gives CASSQTDRGDEKLFF.